This T cell receptor beta chain stems from a study of cytomegalovirus exposure and HLA in healthy donors (dated by TCRdb to 2016 to 2017). For the wider study: An earlier analysis of several hundred of the donors reported 276 Gb of sequence data and 95 million to 140 million unique TCR beta sequences obtained from approximately 180 million T cells. Approximately 310 gigabases of sequencing data and approximately 84 million unique TCR sequences were included in an early release covering about 620 HLA-typed donors. Of the 398 genotyped donors, roughly 80% fell in the genetic ancestry cluster associated with self-reported Caucasian donors. The study aimed to test whether signatures of past pathogen exposure could be identified by cataloging public T cell receptors. The study profiled the T cell repertoires of some 610 subjects by immunosequencing and related them to cytomegalovirus serostatus. Besides the first cohort of about 730 subjects, a separate validation cohort made up of roughly 130 different subjects was used. The study combined high-throughput TCR immunosequencing, statistical association of individual TCRs with disease status, and machine learning to predict cytomegalovirus infection status. To study patterns of TCR occurrence, a later analysis re-analyzed previously published TCR beta repertoires from hundreds of donors and added high-resolution HLA genotyping. In the later analysis, no new phenotypic data were used to find candidate immune exposures; instead, reliance was placed on TCR beta sequences and their occurrence across donors. To decide whether each TCR beta V gene segment behaved as functional or pseudogenic, an earlier analysis of fewer than 750 of the donors relied on high-throughput TCR beta sequencing. Donor age, sex, ethnicity and CMV serostatus were compiled together with the repertoire data. A later genetic analysis used genome-wide SNP genotypes for about three fifths of the roughly 700 donors, treating that subset as a discovery cohort. Every discovery cohort repertoire had been produced on one sequencing platform. HLA typing covered class I and class II loci at four-digit resolution. Typing coverage varied by locus: roughly 620-630 donors for A, B, C, DRB1 and DQB1; roughly 510 for DQA1; over 600 for DPA1; approximately 470 for DPB1. Roughly 5 DR-DQ haplotypes were handled as single units for association and clustering, since linkage in the cohort was strong. Among roughly 400 genotyped donors of the cohort, an average of 235,054 unique TCR beta nucleotide sequences were sequenced per donor, around 20% of them non-productive.

The protocol used for the library was the immunoSEQ multiplex PCR assay. The multiplex PCR relied on a mix of 60 forward primers for TCR Vbeta segments and 13 reverse primers for TCR Jbeta segments. The CDR3 region of rearranged TCR beta genes was amplified from genomic DNA with a multiplex PCR assay. The Illumina HiSeq System was used to sequence the amplified TCR beta libraries as 87-base-pair reads. Per the authors' processing: In a later analysis, roughly 80 million unique TCR beta chains were counted across the 690 or so repertoires, and some 10 million of these chains were shared by at least two donors. A nearest-neighbor algorithm error-corrected the raw reads and collapsed the reads into unique sequences, merging closely related sequences to remove PCR and sequencing errors. Alignment of CDR3 sequences to IMGT reference sequences was used to assign V, D and J gene segments. For a sequence to be retained, at least a six-nucleotide match to both a V gene segment and a J gene segment was required. Rearrangements were classified as productive when the CDR3 lacked stop codons and remained in frame with V and J, and all other rearrangements were classified as non-productive. CDR3 was defined according to IMGT convention as the region running from the second conserved V-encoded cysteine to the conserved J-encoded phenylalanine. Sequences without an unambiguous match to a single V gene segment were excluded from the earlier analysis of approximately 560 of the donors. In an earlier analysis of around 590 of the donors, a V segment was called functional when productive rearrangements were above 56.7%, and segregating when the standard deviation between donors exceeded 5%. A statistical classification framework was developed to diagnose cytomegalovirus status using the catalog of TCR beta chain sequences. V and J gene assignment, in a later analysis, came from comparing TCR nucleotide sequences with IMGT/GENE-DB human TR gene sequences. A later analysis assigned CDR3 sequences and most-parsimonious VDJ recombination scenarios with the TCRdist pipeline. A later analysis defined each TCR beta chain by its CDR3 amino acid sequence plus V-gene family, and excluded reads lacking a unique V-gene family. A later analysis removed roughly 590 highly shared, low-generation-probability nucleotide sequences to deal with suspected cross-contamination and a sequencing artifact. In a later analysis, a clonal expansion index was calculated for each public chain from normalized within-repertoire ranks of inferred template counts. Generation probabilities in a later analysis came from a VDJ recombination model fitted to out-of-frame rearrangements, and those results were checked against IGoR. Hypergeometric tests were used in a later analysis to score TCR-TCR, TCR-HLA and TCR-CMV co-occurrence, with a repertoire-size bias correction applied to the TCR pairs. To estimate false discovery rates, a later analysis permuted the HLA or CMV assignments 20 times. A later analysis grouped co-occurring TCRs with DBSCAN, adding TCRdist sequence similarity when clustering within HLA-allele-positive subsets. Co-occurrence clustering excluded repertoires with fewer than 30,000 or more than 120,000 public chains, plus five with anomalous nucleotide sharing. The source is immuneACCESS, and TCRdb retained only in-frame sequences with V and J called. Part of the clones is not carried over; for the studies checked, unresolved V genes explain less than half of this, and the remainder is unexplained. The DNA was the basis for D and trimming; V, J and clone size are from that table. This sample holds tens of thousands of clones; 72% were observed only once. The ten largest clones capture roughly a fifth of the sample.

Including cysteine and phenylalanine, the CDR3 has 15 amino acids. Just the 45-base CDR3 DNA is kept, in frame starting at base 1. V loses 0 bases, J loses 0 bases, and the germline ends lie 5 bases apart. For CDR1 and CDR2, the germline V gene lists LGHNA and YSLEER. This clone was found a few times. Its specific antigen is unknown. No quality values exist for individual bases; no much larger clone is one base distant. The cohort was made up of 666 healthy bone marrow donors. At the time of sampling, every cohort member was nominally healthy, though immune exposures that went unrecorded were likely present. The donor tested CMV seropositive, placing the donor among the 250 to 300 seropositive members of the cohort. A peripheral blood sample was collected from each donor, and TCR beta sequencing was performed on peripheral blood mononuclear cells. The Qiagen DNeasy Blood Extraction Kit was used to extract genomic DNA from the blood cell samples.

Overall results and qualifications from the work: A total of some 180 TCR beta chains were listed by the study as associated with cytomegalovirus. Linkage disequilibrium might explain the correlated functional status among segregating V segments, but an unknown experimental factor could not be ruled out. Because counts were too low, around 18 rarely observed V segments, including chromosome 9 orphons, were left out of the earlier analysis of 587 of the donors. In a later analysis, most CMV-associated TCR beta chains were found to appear HLA-restricted, with HLA associations seemingly driven largely by CMV exposure. According to the authors, the approach could potentially be generalized to other disease states and immunological phenotypes. When HLA alleles, especially DR and DQ, strongly co-occurred, TCR associations were difficult to assign to individual alleles. Broadly in line with IMGT annotations, most TCR beta V segments showed up in productive rearrangements about 90% or about 30% of the time in an earlier analysis of several hundred of the donors. Presence/absence analyses assumed roughly uniform sequencing depth across donors, an assumption that may not hold. For the cohort, immune exposure information was limited to CMV serostatus. In this cohort, only TCR beta chains were sequenced, and detectable features were limited by the absence of alpha or paired-chain data. In vitro tests confirmed that three of the cytomegalovirus-associated TCR beta chains recognize cytomegalovirus antigens. An association between a missense DCLRE1C variant and V-gene and J-gene trimming of TCR beta chains was found in a later genetic analysis and replicated in an independent cohort. According to a later genetic analysis, donors in an Asian-associated ancestry cluster had fewer N-insertions in productive TCRs than the approximately 610-donor mean. A later analysis found that HLA-associated TCR beta chains were more clonally expanded and had lower generation probabilities than equally common non-associated chains. In a later analysis, several top co-occurrence clusters were reported to appear linked to parvovirus B19, influenza, CMV and Epstein-Barr virus. A cluster of highly shared sequence variants was judged likely to be a technical artifact of the sequencing pipeline. The classifier was reported to diagnose cytomegalovirus status with high specificity and sensitivity in both the original and validation cohorts. A later analysis found that TCR association rates varied across HLA loci, with DRB1 alleles showing the most associated TCRs and HLA-C alleles the fewest. Most TCR sequences were seen in very few donors, while some public TCRs were found in many individuals. A further reported finding was that TCR beta sequences accurately predicted the HLA-A and HLA-B alleles for most subjects in the first cohort. Because HLA typing was unavailable for some donors at each locus, only the typed subset was used in association tests. In a later analysis, around 17,000 TCR beta sequences were associated with specific HLA alleles at a false discovery rate of 0.05. Some IMGT-functional V segments, including TRBV6-2 and TRBV6-3, could not be distinguished by the 87-base-pair reads and were therefore excluded.

The V gene is TRBV4-3 and the J gene is TRBJ1-4, with no confidently assigned D gene. Sequenced input: PBMCs. The receptor was isolated from a woman aged 45 to 65 in good health and CMV-seropositive. The CDR3 corresponds to CASSQEGATNEKLFF. The nucleotide sequence is given as TGCGCCAGCAGCCAAGAGGGAGCAACTAATGAAAAACTGTTTTTT.